A single sample gave rise to the 9 T cell receptor beta chains below, sequenced in a study of B cell selection in AIRE deficiency. Data came from immunoSEQ multiplex PCR; TCRdb stores just in-frame clones and leaves some out. This table holds about 22,000 clones, about nine tenths found once. Sorted regulatory T cells were CD4-positive, CD25-high and CD127-low or negative. Specimen: CD4+CD25+ Tregs sorted from PBMCs. The origin of the receptors is a human donor in good health.

This clone was recorded only once. The junction departs from the called germline gene at one end, perhaps through a read error. V gene TRBV18 combines with J gene TRBJ1-1, with D hard to call. Germline loops: CDR1 KGHSH, CDR2 LQKENI. CDR3 length: 16 residues. This CDR3 is CASSPILTRMNAEAFF. CDR3 nucleotides: TGTGCCAGCTCCCCCATCTTGACCCGGATGAACGCTGAAGCTTTCTTT.

The gene calls are TRBV18 and TRBJ1-6; 10 positions agree with TRBD1. Germline V gene data show CDR1 as KGHSH and CDR2 as LQKENI. The length of the CDR3 is 17 residues. The V segment lost 3 bases and the J segment 9 bases; nucleotides outside the gene matches: 11. Here the CDR3 DNA reads TGTGCCAGCTCACCTCTGCACGCCGGGACAGGGGCTTCACCCCTCCACTTT. The encoded protein is CASSPLHAGTGASPLHF.

By share of the sample, this clone is large. J is TRBJ1-2 and V is TRBV27, with 10 positions matching TRBD1. The germline CDR1 and CDR2 sequences are MNHEY and SMNVEV (reference sequence). J gave up 8 bases and V 4 bases, and 7 bases lay outside the gene matches. This CDR3 region has 14 residues. CDR3: CASSSGGTGEGYTF. Here the CDR3 DNA reads TGTGCCAGCAGTTCCGGCGGGACAGGGGAAGGCTACACCTTC.

V is TRBV4-1 and J is TRBJ2-5; D uncertain. Germline assignment: CDR1 MGHRA and CDR2 YSYEKL. The CDR3 contains 13 residues. Trimming pared 0 bases from V and 14 bases from J, leaving 16 bases between. CDR3 residues: CASSQDFQALPYF. CDR3 in DNA: TGCGCCAGCAGCCAAGATTTTCAGGCCCTACCCTACTTC.

DNA of the CDR3: TGTGCCAGCAGTGACCAGGGGTGGCAGCCCCAGCATTTT. Protein sequence: CASSDQGWQPQHF. This sequence joins TRBV6-1 and TRBJ1-5; a possible D gene is TRBD1 (6 bases). Germline CDR1 and CDR2: MNHNS and SASEGT. The V gene lost 3 bases and the J gene lost 7 bases, with 10 bases spanning the gap. The length of the CDR3 is 13 residues.

The genes are TRBV5-1 and TRBJ2-3; either TRBD1 or TRBD2 may fit D (5 bases each). There are 13 residues in the CDR3. The V gene's germline CDR1 is SGHRS and CDR2 YFSETQ. Trimming took 0 bases from V and 10 from J, leaving 12 bases between them. CDR3 DNA: TGCGCCAGCAGCTTGGCCCCCGGGGCTTCGCAGTATTTT. This gives the protein CASSLAPGASQYF.

This clone was observed a single time. The rearrangement joins TRBV21-1 to TRBJ1-6. TRBV21-1 is a documented pseudogene. This CDR3 contains 11 residues. For the CDR3, the DNA is TGTGCCGCAAGAGGGTTGTCACCCCTCCACTTT. It translates to CAARGLSPLHF.

The V call is TRBV11-2, the J call TRBJ1-4, with D unresolved. V shed 10 bases and J shed 3 bases, with 12 bases lying between them. The germline V gene encodes CDR1 SGHAT and CDR2 FQNNGV. The CDR3 consists of 13 residues. Here the CDR3 reads CATQALPNEKLFF. CDR3 coding DNA: TGTGCCACTCAGGCACTGCCTAATGAAAAACTGTTTTTT.

V gene TRBV5-1 combines with J gene TRBJ2-3; TRBD2 matches at 8 bases. This CDR3 comprises 17 residues. Unmatched junction bases numbered 8, after V lost 0 bases and J lost 2 bases. CDR1 is SGHRS and CDR2 is YFSETQ in the germline V gene. CDR3 DNA sequence: TGCGCCAGCAGCTTGGCCGAATCTAGCGGGTTCACAGATACGCAGTATTTT. Translating gives CASSLAESSGFTDTQYF. The whole variable domain, remainder taken from reference TRBV5-1 and TRBJ2-3, is KAGVTQTPRYLIKTRGQQVTLSCSPISGHRSVSWYQQTPGQGLQFLFEYFSETQRNKGNFPGRFSGRQFSNSRSEMNVSTLELGDSALYLCASSLAESSGFTDTQYFGPGTRLTVL.